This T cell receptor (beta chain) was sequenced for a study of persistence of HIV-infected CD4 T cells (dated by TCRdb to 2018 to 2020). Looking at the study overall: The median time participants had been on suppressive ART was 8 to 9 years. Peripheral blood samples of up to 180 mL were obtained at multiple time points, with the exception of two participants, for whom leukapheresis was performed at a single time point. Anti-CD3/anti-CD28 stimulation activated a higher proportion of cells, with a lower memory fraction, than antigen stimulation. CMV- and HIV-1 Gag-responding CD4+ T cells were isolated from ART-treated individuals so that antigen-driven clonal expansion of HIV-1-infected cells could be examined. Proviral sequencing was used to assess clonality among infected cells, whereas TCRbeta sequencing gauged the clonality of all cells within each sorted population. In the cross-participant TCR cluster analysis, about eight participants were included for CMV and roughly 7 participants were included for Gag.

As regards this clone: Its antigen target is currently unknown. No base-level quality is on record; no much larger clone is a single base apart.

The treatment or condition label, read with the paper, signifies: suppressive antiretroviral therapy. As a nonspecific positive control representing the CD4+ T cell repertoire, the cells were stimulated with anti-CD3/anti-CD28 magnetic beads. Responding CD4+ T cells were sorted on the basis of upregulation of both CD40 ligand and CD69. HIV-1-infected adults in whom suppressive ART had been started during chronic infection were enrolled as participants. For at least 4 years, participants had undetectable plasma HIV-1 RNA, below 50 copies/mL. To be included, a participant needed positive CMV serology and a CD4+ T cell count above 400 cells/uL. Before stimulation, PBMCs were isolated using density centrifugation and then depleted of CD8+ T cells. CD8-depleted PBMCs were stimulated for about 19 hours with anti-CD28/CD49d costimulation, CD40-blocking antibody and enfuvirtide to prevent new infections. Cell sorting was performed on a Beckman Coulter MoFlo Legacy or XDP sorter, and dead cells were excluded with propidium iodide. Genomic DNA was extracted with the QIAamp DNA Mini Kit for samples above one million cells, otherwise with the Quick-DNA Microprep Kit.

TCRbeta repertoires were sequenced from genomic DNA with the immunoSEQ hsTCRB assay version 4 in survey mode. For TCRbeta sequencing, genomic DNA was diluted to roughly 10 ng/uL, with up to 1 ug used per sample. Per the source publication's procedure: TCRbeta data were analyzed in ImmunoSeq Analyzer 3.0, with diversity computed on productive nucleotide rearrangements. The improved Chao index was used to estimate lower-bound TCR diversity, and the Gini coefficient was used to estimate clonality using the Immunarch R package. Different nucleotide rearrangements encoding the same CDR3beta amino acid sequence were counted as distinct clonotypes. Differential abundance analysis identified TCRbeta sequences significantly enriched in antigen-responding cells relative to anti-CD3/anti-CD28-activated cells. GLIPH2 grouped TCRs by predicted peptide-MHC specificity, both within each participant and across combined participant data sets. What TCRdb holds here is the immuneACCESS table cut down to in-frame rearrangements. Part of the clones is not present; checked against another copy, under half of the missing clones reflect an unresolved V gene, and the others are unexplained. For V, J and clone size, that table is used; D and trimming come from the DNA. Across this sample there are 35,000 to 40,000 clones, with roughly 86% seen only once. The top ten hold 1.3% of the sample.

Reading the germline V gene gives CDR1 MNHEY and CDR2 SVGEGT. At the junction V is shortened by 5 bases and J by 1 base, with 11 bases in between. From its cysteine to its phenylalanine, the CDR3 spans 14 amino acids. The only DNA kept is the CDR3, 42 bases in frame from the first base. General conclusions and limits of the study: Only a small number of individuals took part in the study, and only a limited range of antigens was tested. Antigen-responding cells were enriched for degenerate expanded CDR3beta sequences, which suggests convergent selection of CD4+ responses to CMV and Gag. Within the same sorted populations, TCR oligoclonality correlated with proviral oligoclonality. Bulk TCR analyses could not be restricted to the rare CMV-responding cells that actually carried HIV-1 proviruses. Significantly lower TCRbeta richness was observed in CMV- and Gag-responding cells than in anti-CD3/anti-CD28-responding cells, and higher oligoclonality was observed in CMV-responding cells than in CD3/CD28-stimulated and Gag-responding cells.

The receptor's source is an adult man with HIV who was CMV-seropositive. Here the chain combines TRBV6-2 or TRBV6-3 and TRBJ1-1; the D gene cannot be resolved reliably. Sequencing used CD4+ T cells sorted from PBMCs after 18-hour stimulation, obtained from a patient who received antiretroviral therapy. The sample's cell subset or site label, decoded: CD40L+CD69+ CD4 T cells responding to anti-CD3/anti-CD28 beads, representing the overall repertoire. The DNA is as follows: TGTGCCAGCAGTACCCCGCCCAGGAACACTGAAGCTTTCTTT. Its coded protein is CASSTPPRNTEAFF.